Listed here are 23 T cell receptor beta chains from one sample, sequenced in a study of regulatory T cells in long-lasting Graves disease. With iRepertoire HTBI primers and Arm-PCR of CDR3 regions, TCR beta libraries were built. Using its own MiXCR run on the multiplex PCR reads, TCRdb lists one record per CDR3 protein. The sample consists of around 400,000 distinct CDR3 sequences, 14% to 15% of them appearing once. Sample time point: newly diagnosed GD, antithyroid drugs for less than 3 months. The TCR library was made from RNA that had been extracted from PBMCs in TRIzol. The sample was also linked to a second study, of T cells in Graves' hyperthyroidism and ophthalmopathy.

The sample consisted of peripheral blood mononuclear cells (PBMCs), taken at new diagnosis, from a patient treated with antithyroid drugs. These receptors all come from a woman aged 40 to 50 with Graves disease.

This clonotype was found many times. The chain employs TRBV19 and TRBJ2-6; no clear D gene. This CDR3 contains 15 residues. Trimming shortened V by 4 bases and J by 2 bases, and 9 bases separated the two germline ends. The germline CDR1 and CDR2 sequences are LNHDA and SQIVND (reference sequence). The CDR3 nucleotides read TGTGCCAGTAGTACCGTCGGTGCTGGGGCCAACGTCCTGACTTTC. Residues: CASSTVGAGANVLTF.

This clonotype was seen many times. This chain uses TRBV20-1 with TRBJ2-3; possibly TRBD1 for D (6 bases). This CDR3 has 15 residues. CDR1 is DFQATT and CDR2 is SNEGSKA in the germline V gene (reference sequence). V lost 6 bases, J lost 3 bases, and 19 bases lay in between. CDR3 region: CSATRGSRPTDTQYF. The CDR3 bases are TGCAGTGCGACGAGGGGGAGCCGGCCTACAGATACGCAGTATTTT.

This clonotype was detected many times. The rearrangement uses TRBV3-1 and TRBJ2-3; 8 bases are a match to TRBD2. CDR1 and CDR2 from the germline V gene are LGHDT and YNNKEL (reference sequence). V dropped 5 bases and J dropped 4; count of bases not matched to a gene: 11. The CDR3 is made up of 16 amino acids. CDR3 sequence: CASSILAGLGADTQYF. The CDR3 DNA sequence: TGTGCCAGCAGCATCCTAGCGGGCCTGGGCGCAGATACGCAGTATTTT.

This clonotype has at least ten counts. CDR3 nucleotide sequence: TGTGCCAGCAGCATAACAGGGTCGGGGGAGACCCAGTACTTC. This codes for CASSITGSGETQYF. The V gene is TRBV11-2, the J gene TRBJ2-5; perhaps TRBD1 as D (6 bases). Trimming cost V 5 bases and J 5 bases, with 15 bases left between them. CDR1 and CDR2 from the germline V gene are SGHAT and FQNNGV. This CDR3 comprises 14 residues.

The sample holds a few counts of this clonotype. The junction and the germline gene differ at one end; a read error may be behind it. This chain links TRBV11-2 with TRBJ1-1; D is unclear. The CDR3 is made up of 11 amino acids. CDR1 and CDR2 from the germline V gene are SGHAT and FQNNGV. The CDR3 nucleotides are TGTACCAGCAGCGAGGGAGGTGAAGCTTTCTTT. Translating it yields CTSSEGGEAFF.

This clonotype was seen ten or more times. The V call is TRBV28, the J call TRBJ1-1, with 9 nucleotides matching TRBD1. The V segment lost 6 bases and the J segment 3 bases; nucleotides outside the gene matches: 2. Germline loops: CDR1 MDHEN, CDR2 SYDVKM. The CDR3 runs 13 residues. The CDR3 nucleotides are TGTGCCAGCAGGGGACAGGGCGACACTGAAGCTTTCTTT. Translation: CASRGQGDTEAFF.

CDR3 protein: CASSFTGGSLNEQFF. The CDR3 DNA reads TGTGCCAGCAGCTTTACAGGGGGTTCCCTGAATGAGCAGTTCTTC. This chain links TRBV7-2 with TRBJ2-1; 8 bases map to TRBD1. CDR3 length: 15 amino acids. V lost 3 bases and J lost 7; bases outside the gene matches: 8. Germline V lookup: CDR1 SGHTA, CDR2 FQGNSA.

This clonotype was observed a handful of times. The rearrangement uses TRBV2 and TRBJ2-3; 8 positions agree with TRBD2. Germline V gene lookup returns CDR1 SNHLY and CDR2 FYNNEI. The junction had 7 bases not matched to a gene; V was cut back by 4 bases and J by 10 bases. This CDR3 spans 13 amino acids. The CDR3 coding sequence is TGTGCCAGCAGTGGAGAAGTGCGGGGGGCGCAGTATTTT. Its protein is CASSGEVRGAQYF. Complete variable domain (other parts from reference TRBV2 and TRBJ2-3): EPEVTQTPSHQVTQMGQEVILRCVPISNHLYFYWYRQILGQKVEFLVSFYNNEISEKSEIFDDQFSVERPDGSNFTLKIRSTKLEDSAMYFCASSGEVRGAQYFGPGTRLTVL.

V is TRBV5-1 and J is TRBJ2-1; TRBD2 matches at 8 bases. From germline, CDR1 is SGHRS and CDR2 YFSETQ. The trim removed 2 bases at V and 8 bases at J, leaving 6 bases unmatched. The CDR3 runs to 14 residues. Here the CDR3 DNA reads TGCGCCAGCAGCTTAGACACTAGCGGTGATGAGCAGTTCTTC. Amino acids: CASSLDTSGDEQFF.

This clonotype was seen ten or more times. In DNA form, the CDR3 reads TGTGCCAGCTCTCCCGAGACAGATACGCAGTATTTT. Translation gives CASSPETDTQYF. The chain recombines TRBV18 with TRBJ2-3, with D uncertain. The CDR3 is 12 residues long. V was clipped by 6 bases and J by 3 bases, with 7 bases between them. The V gene's germline CDR1 is KGHSH and CDR2 LQKENI.

This clonotype was seen repeatedly, ten times or more. The J gene is TRBJ2-5, the V gene TRBV19; D unclear. CDR3 length equals 13 residues. V lost 7 bases and J lost 1, with 10 bases in between. CDR1 LNHDA and CDR2 SQIVND come from the germline V gene (reference sequence). Here the CDR3 reads CASTDRTQETQYF. The CDR3 DNA sequence: TGTGCCAGTACGGATCGCACCCAAGAGACCCAGTACTTC.

CDR3 nucleotides: TGCAGTGCTAGAGATCTGGAGCGGAGCACAGATACGCAGTATTTT. This sequence encodes CSARDLERSTDTQYF. The chain is built from TRBV20-1 and TRBJ2-3, with D perhaps TRBD2 (5 bases). V lost 0 bases to trimming and J lost 0 bases, with 10 bases between them. Germline V CDR1 and CDR2: DFQATT, SNEGSKA (reference sequence). The CDR3 extends over 15 amino acids.

The CDR3 reads CAISTRDRQGRRENTIYF. DNA for the CDR3: TGTGCCATCAGCACACGAGATAGACAGGGGCGGCGCGAAAACACCATATATTTT. This chain connects TRBV10-3 to TRBJ1-3; TRBD1 matches at 8 bases. Germline V gene lookup returns CDR1 ENHRY and CDR2 SYGVKD. CDR3 length equals 18 residues. Trimming at V came to 6 bases and at J to 6 bases, leaving 19 bases not matched to a gene.

The sample holds a few counts of this clonotype. The chain couples TRBV19 to TRBJ2-5; D gene unclear. The CDR3 consists of 14 residues. Trimming left V 4 bases short and J 0 bases short, with 9 bases between. Germline CDR1 LNHDA, CDR2 SQIVND (reference sequence). CDR3 sequence: CASSTDQYQETQYF. The DNA for the CDR3 is TGTGCCAGTAGTACCGATCAGTACCAAGAGACCCAGTACTTC.

This clonotype was detected many times. V is TRBV5-1 and J is TRBJ2-1, with TRBD1 matching 8 bases. The CDR3 is 15 amino acids. Germline CDR1 is SGHRS and CDR2 is YFSETQ. The ends lost 2 bases at V and 5 bases at J; junction bases unmatched: 6. The CDR3 region has the DNA TGCGCCAGCAGCTTTTCCCGGACAGGGCACAATGAGCAGTTCTTC. It translates to CASSFSRTGHNEQFF.

For this clonotype: A junction boundary mismatches the germline segment, possibly from a read error. The chain is built from TRBV27 and TRBJ1-6; D gene uncertain. The CDR3 is 16 residues long. From germline, CDR1 is MNHEY and CDR2 SMNVEV (reference sequence). CDR3 protein: CANSTWVREINSPLHF. The CDR3 DNA reads TGTGCCAACAGTACGTGGGTCCGGGAAATTAATTCACCCCTCCACTTT.

In nucleotides, the CDR3 is TGTGCCAGCACCGGACTAGCGGGAGGGGAACAAGAGACCCAGTACTTC. As protein: CASTGLAGGEQETQYF. The J gene is TRBJ2-5, the V gene TRBV6-2 or TRBV6-3, with 15 positions matching TRBD2. Germline V gene data show CDR1 as MNHEY and CDR2 as SVGEGT. The CDR3 is 16 amino acids. Trimming took 7 bases from V and 2 from J; bases not matched to a gene: 5.

The table lists this clonotype with many counts. The chain links TRBV3-1 to TRBJ2-2; 9 nucleotides align to TRBD2. The V gene's germline CDR1 is LGHDT and CDR2 YNNKEL (reference sequence). Losses at the gene ends were 1 base for V and 6 bases for J; bases not matched to a gene: 6. This CDR3 is 16 amino acids long. The CDR3 DNA sequence: TGTGCCAGCAGCCAAGGAGGGACTAGCTTGCCCGGGGAGCTGTTTTTT. Translating gives CASSQGGTSLPGELFF.

This clonotype was observed many times. The chain joins TRBV5-4 to TRBJ2-3; 9 nucleotides align to TRBD1. The junction had 5 bases not matched to a gene; V was cut back by 4 bases and J by 5 bases. Germline V gene data show CDR1 as SGHNT and CDR2 as YYREEE (reference sequence). The CDR3 is made up of 14 amino acids. CDR3 in amino acids: CASSNRDREDTQYF. CDR3 bases: TGTGCCAGCAGCAACCGGGACAGGGAAGATACGCAGTATTTT.

This clonotype was seen at least ten times. This chain connects TRBV10-2 to TRBJ1-2; D call uncertain. V lost 2 bases and J 2 bases, leaving 6 bases between the germline ends. The CDR3 totals 13 residues. The germline V gene encodes CDR1 WSHSY and CDR2 SAAADI. CDR3 amino acids: CASSENGNYGYTF. The CDR3 region has the DNA TGCGCCAGCAGTGAGAACGGGAACTATGGCTACACCTTC.

On this clonotype itself: Since the CDR3 does not end with the conserved phenylalanine or tryptophan, this likely comes from a read error. The chain carries TRBV5-1 and TRBJ2-5; no clear D. CDR3 size: 14 residues. The germline CDR1 and CDR2 sequences are SGHRS and YFSETQ. Trimming took 2 bases from V and 0 from J, leaving 8 bases between them. DNA for the CDR3: TGCGCCAGCAGCTTAAGGCAGTACCAAGAGACCCAGTACCTC. This codes for CASSLRQYQETQYL.

This clonotype was counted ten times or more. The rearrangement uses TRBV19 and TRBJ2-2; 12 nucleotides align to TRBD1. The CDR3 contains 16 residues. After removal of 6 bases from V and 4 bases from J, the junction contained 6 bases not matched to a gene. Germline lookup yields CDR1 LNHDA and CDR2 SQIVND (reference sequence). The CDR3 DNA follows: TGTGCCAGTAGCCTGGGACAGGGGGCGAGCACCGGGGAGCTGTTTTTT. This codes for CASSLGQGASTGELFF.

This clonotype was seen at least ten times. V gene TRBV7-2 combines with J gene TRBJ2-3; tentative D call: TRBD2 (6 bases). The CDR3 extends over 13 amino acids. Looked up from germline, CDR1 is SGHTA and CDR2 is FQGNSA. V was pared by 4 bases and J by 7 bases, with 12 bases between. The CDR3 sequence is CASSYRREYTQYF. Written as DNA, the CDR3 is TGTGCCAGCAGCTACCGTCGGGAGTATACGCAGTATTTT.